Each of the 2 T cell receptor beta chains below was sequenced from the same sample in a study of T cells in tuberculosis. Some clones are missing from TCRdb's copy, which holds only in-frame ones; the method was immunoSEQ multiplex PCR. Of 20,000 to 25,000 clones in the sample, more than 95% were seen once. The sample consisted of PBMCs. These TCRs come from a donor aged 10-29 years with latent tuberculosis or without tuberculosis infection.

This chain uses TRBV19 with TRBJ1-1; D remains unclear. CDR1 LNHDA and CDR2 SQIVND come from the germline V gene (reference sequence). Trimming took 1 base from V and 7 from J, leaving 10 bases between them. This CDR3 is built from 13 residues. CDR3 coding DNA: TGTGCCAGTAGTATAGGAGGTGGCCGTGAAGCTTTCTTT. This gives the protein CASSIGGGREAFF.

The chain recombines TRBV14 with TRBJ1-2; no definite D call. Germline V gene lookup returns CDR1 SGHDN and CDR2 FVKESK. The CDR3 runs 13 residues. Trimming removed 3 bases at V and 4 bases at J, with 9 bases between. CDR3 sequence: CASSQGLTYGYTF. In DNA form, the CDR3 reads TGTGCCAGCAGCCAGGGCCTTACCTATGGCTACACCTTC.